This TCR beta chain was sequenced during a study of T cells after somatic rescue of genetic block. TCRdb's copy holds only in-frame clones and misses some; the assay was immunoSEQ multiplex PCR. This sample has roughly 65,000 clones, with 85% to 95% found just once. The CDR3 covers 16 residues. V shed 4 bases, J shed 6 bases, and the junction held 11 bases outside the gene matches. Germline CDR1 SGHRS, CDR2 YFSETQ. The clonotype originates from a man aged 35 to 55. The gene calls are TRBV5-1 and TRBJ2-7, with 12 bases lining up with TRBD1. Sample: peripheral blood mononuclear cells (PBMCs). This CDR3 reads CASSLGPGQGALEQYF. As DNA, the CDR3 is TGCGCCAGCAGCCTGGGGCCGGGACAGGGGGCCCTCGAGCAGTACTTC.